This is a list of T cell receptor beta chains from one sample in a study of T cells in Graves' hyperthyroidism and ophthalmopathy. TCRdb independently ran MiXCR on the multiplex PCR reads; one entry per CDR3 protein. The table lists 350,000 to 450,000 distinct CDR3 sequences, roughly an eighth of them singletons. The specimen sequenced was blood. Receptors originate from a man aged 50 to 59 with Graves' ophthalmopathy. CDR3s include the opening cysteine and the closing phenylalanine or tryptophan. A D gene is named only where the DNA matches it firmly. Clone size appears in some rows only: once, few, many, or a class for an expanded clone.

v_gene: TRBV11-2
j_gene: TRBJ2-7
abundance: few
d_gene: NA
CDR3aa: CASSSGPSREQYF
CDR3nt: TGTGCCAGCAGCTCGGGTCCCTCTCGCGAGCAGTACTTC

v_gene: TRBV12-3/TRBV12-4
j_gene: TRBJ1-1
abundance: many
d_gene: TRBD1
CDR3aa: CASSMTGKRTEAFF
CDR3nt: TGTGCCAGCAGCATGACAGGGAAGAGAACTGAAGCTTTCTTT

v_gene: TRBV24-1
j_gene: TRBJ2-5
abundance: few
d_gene: TRBD2
CDR3aa: CATRGPTSGPQKETQYF
CDR3nt: TGTGCCACCAGGGGACCGACTAGCGGGCCACAAAAAGAGACCCAGTACTTC

v_gene: TRBV4-1
j_gene: TRBJ2-1
abundance: NA
d_gene: TRBD2
CDR3aa: CASSLRLADLNEQFF
CDR3nt: TGCGCCAGCAGCCTGAGACTAGCGGACCTCAATGAGCAGTTCTTC

v_gene: TRBV7-7
j_gene: TRBJ2-2
abundance: NA
d_gene: NA
CDR3aa: CASSLRDNTGELFF
CDR3nt: TGTGCTAGCAGCTTAAGAGACAACACCGGGGAGCTGTTTTTT

v_gene: TRBV11-2
j_gene: TRBJ2-7
abundance: many
d_gene: NA
CDR3aa: CASSLDTTSSSYEQYF
CDR3nt: TGTGCCAGCAGCTTAGATACCACGTCTAGCTCCTACGAGCAGTACTTC

v_gene: TRBV4-1
j_gene: TRBJ2-7
abundance: NA
d_gene: TRBD2
CDR3aa: CASSQGTTGGSSYEQYF
CDR3nt: TGCGCCAGCAGCCAAGGGACGACTGGCGGGAGTTCCTACGAGCAGTACTTC

v_gene: TRBV7-9
j_gene: TRBJ2-1
abundance: few
d_gene: NA
CDR3aa: CASSRAYADNEQFF
CDR3nt: TGTGCCAGCAGCCGCGCTTACGCAGACAATGAGCAGTTCTTC

v_gene: TRBV12-3/TRBV12-4
j_gene: TRBJ1-4
abundance: NA
d_gene: NA
CDR3aa: CASSLLRGEKLFF
CDR3nt: TGTGCCAGCAGTTTGCTACGCGGTGAAAAACTGTTTTTT

v_gene: TRBV6-1
j_gene: TRBJ2-1
abundance: NA
d_gene: TRBD2
CDR3aa: CASRGGTSGASYNEQFF
CDR3nt: TGTGCCAGCAGGGGAGGGACTAGCGGGGCTTCCTACAATGAGCAGTTCTTC

v_gene: TRBV19
j_gene: TRBJ2-2
abundance: many
d_gene: TRBD2
CDR3aa: CASLDLAGGPYTGELFF
CDR3nt: TGTGCCAGTCTGGATCTAGCGGGAGGTCCTTACACCGGGGAGCTGTTTTTT

v_gene: TRBV12-3/TRBV12-4
j_gene: TRBJ1-3
abundance: many
d_gene: NA
CDR3aa: CASSKGSSGNTIYF
CDR3nt: TGTGCCAGCAGCAAAGGGAGCTCTGGAAACACCATATATTTT

v_gene: TRBV20-1
j_gene: TRBJ1-5
abundance: many
d_gene: NA
CDR3aa: CSARDEVRKNNNQPQHF
CDR3nt: TGCAGTGCTAGAGATGAGGTTCGGAAGAATAACAATCAGCCCCAGCATTTT

v_gene: TRBV10-2
j_gene: TRBJ2-7
abundance: many
d_gene: NA
CDR3aa: CASSERTDGSYEQYF
CDR3nt: TGCGCCAGCAGTGAAAGGACGGATGGATCCTACGAGCAGTACTTC

v_gene: TRBV7-9
j_gene: TRBJ2-3
abundance: few
d_gene: TRBD2
CDR3aa: CASSSAGTSGTSTDTQYF
CDR3nt: TGTGCCAGCAGCTCCGCCGGGACTAGCGGGACTAGCACAGATACGCAGTATTTT

v_gene: TRBV29-1
j_gene: TRBJ2-3
abundance: NA
d_gene: NA
CDR3aa: CSVEMRARGTDTQYF
CDR3nt: TGCAGCGTTGAAATGAGGGCCAGGGGAACAGATACGCAGTATTTT

v_gene: TRBV6-2/TRBV6-3
j_gene: TRBJ1-2
abundance: many
d_gene: NA
CDR3aa: CASSYSWQMGGYTF
CDR3nt: TGTGCCAGCAGTTACTCTTGGCAAATGGGCGGCTACACCTTC

v_gene: TRBV12-3/TRBV12-4
j_gene: TRBJ2-7
abundance: few
d_gene: TRBD2
CDR3aa: CASSPPGGREVVGEQYF
CDR3nt: TGTGCCAGCAGTCCCCCTGGGGGGCGGGAGGTCGTGGGCGAGCAGTACTTC

v_gene: TRBV18
j_gene: TRBJ2-1
abundance: many
d_gene: NA
CDR3aa: CASSPPVTNEQFF
CDR3nt: TGTGCCAGCTCACCACCGGTGACCAATGAGCAGTTCTTC

v_gene: TRBV19
j_gene: TRBJ1-1
abundance: few
d_gene: NA
CDR3aa: CASSMGYTEAFF
CDR3nt: TGTGCCAGTAGTATGGGTTACACTGAAGCTTTCTTT

v_gene: TRBV20-1
j_gene: TRBJ2-3
abundance: many
d_gene: NA
CDR3aa: CSAAYTSTDTQYF
CDR3nt: TGCAGTGCCGCCTATACTAGCACAGATACGCAGTATTTT

v_gene: TRBV20-1
j_gene: TRBJ2-2
abundance: NA
d_gene: TRBD2
CDR3aa: CSARREGSSGELFF
CDR3nt: TGCAGTGCTAGGAGGGAGGGCTCATCCGGGGAGCTGTTTTTT

v_gene: TRBV6-6
j_gene: TRBJ2-1
abundance: NA
d_gene: TRBD2
CDR3aa: CASSYSSGGYNEQFF
CDR3nt: TGTGCCAGCAGTTACTCCAGCGGGGGCTACAATGAGCAGTTCTTC

v_gene: TRBV27
j_gene: TRBJ2-7
abundance: NA
d_gene: NA
CDR3aa: CASSSDSFEQYF
CDR3nt: TGTGCCAGCAGTTCAGATAGCTTCGAGCAGTACTTC

v_gene: TRBV7-3
j_gene: TRBJ2-3
abundance: NA
d_gene: NA
CDR3aa: CASSLNSPPDTQYF
CDR3nt: TGTGCCAGCAGCTTAAATAGCCCGCCGGATACGCAGTATTTT

v_gene: TRBV12-3/TRBV12-4
j_gene: TRBJ1-6
abundance: once
d_gene: TRBD1
CDR3aa: CASRRDRYNSPLHF
CDR3nt: TGTGCCAGCAGGAGGGACAGATATAATTCACCCCTCCACTTT

v_gene: TRBV30
j_gene: TRBJ1-2
abundance: NA
d_gene: NA
CDR3aa: CAWSRGSSYGYTF
CDR3nt: TGTGCCTGGAGTCGGGGGTCAAGCTATGGCTACACCTTC

v_gene: TRBV7-8
j_gene: TRBJ1-1
abundance: many
d_gene: NA
CDR3aa: CASSFSSGNTEAFF
CDR3nt: TGTGCCAGCAGCTTCTCGTCCGGGAACACTGAAGCTTTCTTT

v_gene: TRBV28
j_gene: TRBJ1-2
abundance: many
d_gene: NA
CDR3aa: CASSSRTTWGYTF
CDR3nt: TGTGCCAGCAGTTCCCGGACGACCTGGGGCTACACCTTC

v_gene: TRBV7-2
j_gene: TRBJ2-5
abundance: many
d_gene: NA
CDR3aa: CASSLAPLEGTQYF
CDR3nt: TGTGCCAGCAGCTTAGCCCCCCTTGAAGGGACCCAGTACTTC

v_gene: TRBV9
j_gene: TRBJ2-1
abundance: few
d_gene: NA
CDR3aa: CASSVGGAAGNEQFF
CDR3nt: TGTGCCAGCAGCGTAGGAGGGGCCGCGGGCAATGAGCAGTTCTTC

v_gene: TRBV3-1
j_gene: TRBJ1-2
abundance: many
d_gene: TRBD1
CDR3aa: CASSQGQGRYGYTF
CDR3nt: TGTGCCAGCAGCCAGGGACAGGGACGCTATGGCTACACCTTC

v_gene: TRBV6-1
j_gene: TRBJ2-2
abundance: few
d_gene: NA
CDR3aa: CASSHKGLTGELFF
CDR3nt: TGTGCCAGCAGTCACAAGGGACTGACCGGGGAGCTGTTTTTT

v_gene: TRBV5-1
j_gene: TRBJ2-7
abundance: many
d_gene: TRBD1
CDR3aa: CASSLDRGTYEQYF
CDR3nt: TGCGCCAGCAGCTTGGACAGGGGAACCTACGAGCAGTACTTC

v_gene: TRBV6-1
j_gene: TRBJ1-2
abundance: NA
d_gene: TRBD1
CDR3aa: CASETPQGALDYGYTF
CDR3nt: TGTGCCAGCGAGACTCCCCAGGGGGCTCTCGACTATGGCTACACCTTC

v_gene: TRBV7-8
j_gene: TRBJ2-7
abundance: few
d_gene: NA
CDR3aa: CASSPTDYEQYF
CDR3nt: TGTGCCAGCAGCCCGACAGACTACGAGCAGTACTTC

v_gene: TRBV24-1
j_gene: TRBJ1-1
abundance: few
d_gene: NA
CDR3aa: CATSQTVSGPFF
CDR3nt: TGTGCCACCAGCCAAACAGTGTCGGGACCTTTCTTT

v_gene: TRBV3-1
j_gene: TRBJ2-2
abundance: NA
d_gene: TRBD1
CDR3aa: CASRPGQGSTGELFF
CDR3nt: TGTGCCAGCAGGCCGGGACAGGGAAGCACCGGGGAGCTGTTTTTT

v_gene: TRBV3-1
j_gene: TRBJ2-5
abundance: many
d_gene: NA
CDR3aa: CASSPTLAVQETQYF
CDR3nt: TGTGCCAGCAGCCCGACCTTAGCGGTCCAAGAGACCCAGTACTTC

v_gene: TRBV10-2
j_gene: TRBJ2-1
abundance: few
d_gene: NA
CDR3aa: CASSTDYHSYNEQFF
CDR3nt: TGCGCCAGCAGTACCGACTACCACTCCTACAATGAGCAGTTCTTC

v_gene: TRBV20-1
j_gene: TRBJ1-1
abundance: NA
d_gene: NA
CDR3aa: CSASGDKTEAFF
CDR3nt: TGCAGTGCTAGTGGTGATAAGACTGAAGCTTTCTTT

v_gene: TRBV28
j_gene: TRBJ2-7
abundance: many
d_gene: NA
CDR3aa: CASMGRRITYEQYF
CDR3nt: TGTGCCAGCATGGGACGTAGGATTACTTACGAGCAGTACTTC

v_gene: TRBV15
j_gene: TRBJ1-2
abundance: NA
d_gene: NA
CDR3aa: CATSRDRGANYGYTF
CDR3nt: TGTGCCACCAGCAGAGACAGGGGAGCTAACTATGGCTACACCTTC

v_gene: TRBV7-9
j_gene: TRBJ2-6
abundance: NA
d_gene: NA
CDR3aa: CASSLSFRAPGANVLTF
CDR3nt: TGTGCCAGCAGCTTAAGTTTTCGGGCCCCTGGGGCCAACGTCCTGACTTTC

v_gene: TRBV12-3/TRBV12-4
j_gene: TRBJ1-3
abundance: many
d_gene: NA
CDR3aa: CASSLSWSGNTIYF
CDR3nt: TGTGCCAGCAGCCTATCTTGGTCTGGAAACACCATATATTTT

v_gene: TRBV6-8
j_gene: TRBJ2-7
abundance: many
d_gene: TRBD2
CDR3aa: CASSYPDSGSSYEQYF
CDR3nt: TGTGCCAGCAGTTACCCGGATAGCGGGAGCTCCTACGAGCAGTACTTC

v_gene: TRBV11-2
j_gene: TRBJ2-5
abundance: many
d_gene: NA
CDR3aa: CASSPGAGVPETQYF
CDR3nt: TGTGCCAGCAGCCCAGGGGCAGGGGTCCCGGAGACCCAGTACTTC

v_gene: TRBV7-9
j_gene: TRBJ1-1
abundance: few
d_gene: NA
CDR3aa: CASSPKSTGLNTEAFF
CDR3nt: TGTGCCAGCAGCCCAAAATCGACAGGATTGAACACTGAAGCTTTCTTT

v_gene: TRBV2
j_gene: TRBJ2-1
abundance: many
d_gene: TRBD2
CDR3aa: CASSDRGLATEQFF
CDR3nt: TGTGCCAGCAGTGATCGAGGACTAGCGACGGAGCAGTTCTTC

v_gene: TRBV27
j_gene: TRBJ2-7
abundance: many
d_gene: NA
CDR3aa: CASSLLQNYEQYF
CDR3nt: TGTGCCAGCAGTTTGTTACAGAACTACGAGCAGTACTTC

v_gene: TRBV5-1
j_gene: TRBJ2-1
abundance: many
d_gene: TRBD2
CDR3aa: CASSSGTSTNEQFF
CDR3nt: TGCGCCAGCAGCAGCGGGACTAGTACCAATGAGCAGTTCTTC

v_gene: TRBV6-1
j_gene: TRBJ2-1
abundance: once
d_gene: NA
CDR3aa: CASSEGWNYNEQFF
CDR3nt: TGTGCCAGCAGTGAAGGGTGGAACTACAATGAGCAGTTCTTC

v_gene: TRBV27
j_gene: TRBJ2-5
abundance: NA
d_gene: NA
CDR3aa: CARRDFQETQYF
CDR3nt: TGTGCCAGGCGGGACTTCCAAGAGACCCAGTACTTC

v_gene: TRBV10-3
j_gene: TRBJ2-1
abundance: many
d_gene: TRBD2
CDR3aa: CAISDGWEGHNEQFF
CDR3nt: TGTGCCATCAGTGATGGGTGGGAGGGACACAATGAGCAGTTCTTC